This T cell receptor (beta chain) is from a study of T cell responses to AZD1222 COVID-19 vaccine. Measured with immunoSEQ multiplex PCR; TCRdb has only the in-frame clones, and not every one. The sample lists 130,000 or so clones; 91% were seen once. The junction had 2 bases not matched to a gene; V was cut back by 0 bases and J by 3 bases. Germline V gene sequence: CDR1 SGDLS, CDR2 YYNGEE. This CDR3 region has 14 residues. The clonotype was recovered from an adult who received the AZD1222 COVID-19 vaccine. The input for sequencing was peripheral blood, taken 28 days after the second AZD1222 dose. The genes are TRBV9 and TRBJ1-2; TRBD1 matches 7 bases. The CDR3 protein is CASSVGQGDYGYTF. Written as DNA, the CDR3 is TGTGCCAGCAGCGTAGGGCAGGGGGACTATGGCTACACCTTC.